This T cell receptor beta chain was captured by sequencing in a study of cytomegalovirus exposure and HLA in healthy donors. Findings and caveats of the study: Three chains linked to CMV were shown in vitro to be specific for CMV antigens. Earlier analysis found most TCR beta V segments productive about 90% or about 30% of the time. Cytomegalovirus-associated status was assigned to 150 or so TCR beta chains.

Sampled while nominally healthy, donors likely had unrecorded immune exposures. Both 60 Vbeta primers and 13 Jbeta primers went into the PCR. Profiling relied on immunoSEQ multiplex PCR, and the TCRdb table lists in-frame clones only, not all of them. The table shows roughly 120,000 clones, with around 83% occurring only once. With respect to this clone: The antigen remains unidentified.

V was shortened by 6 bases and J by 1 base, with 13 bases between the two germline ends. Germline V gene lookup returns CDR1 SGHTS and CDR2 YDEGEE. This CDR3 is built from 14 residues. The sequencing sample was made of PBMCs. The rearrangement uses TRBV5-8 and TRBJ1-1; D unresolved. This clonotype originated in a woman in her fifties or sixties in good health and CMV-seropositive. CDR3 nucleotide sequence: TGTGCCAGCACCCGAGAGGTAAAGAACACTGAAGCTTTCTTT. Its protein is CASTREVKNTEAFF.